Described below is a single TCR beta chain sequence and its context. The target antigen is unknown. With a J-beta primer mix and a sample-barcoded 5' primer, a second PCR ran roughly 6 to 11 cycles. Tags on each cDNA molecule came from a template-switch adaptor with 12 random nucleotides. TCRdb reprocessed the 5' RACE reads with MiXCR, giving one entry per CDR3 protein. The sample lists 850,000 to 1,000,000 distinct CDR3 sequences, roughly 52% seen once, with about an eighth in the top ten. The entry originates in a study of blood T cells in healthy people across ages. General study findings and limits: In long-lived donors, naive CD4+ cell counts and diversity exceeded those of aged donors.

This CDR3 has 13 amino acids. The chain uses TRBV21-1 and TRBJ1-1; the DNA was not compared with TRBD1, the D call given in the table. TRBV21-1 is a pseudogene. The source material was blood. The sequence was collected from a man aged 30 to 39 in good health. The CDR3: CASSSPGTGEAFF. CDR3 sequence (DNA): TGTGCCAGCAGCAGTCCCGGGACAGGTGAAGCTTTCTTT.